The source of this T cell receptor (beta chain) is a study of Ad26.COV2.S vaccination and SARS-CoV-2 variants. Study results and limitations: Ad26.COV2.S recipients had broader spike-specific TCRs (P = 0.0014).

This CDR3 contains 13 residues. V lost 7 bases, J lost 5 bases, and 12 bases lay in between. Germline V gene lookup returns CDR1 MNHEY and CDR2 SVGAGI. As for treatment: 15 to 20 received Ad26.COV2.S at low or high dose, single or two shots; about 5 received placebo; per-sample allocation not given. Sampling happened 63 days after the first vaccine or placebo injection. To note about this clone: The target antigen is unknown.

Sequencing was performed with immunoSEQ multiplex PCR; in TCRdb, only in-frame clones are kept and a portion is missing. The table records around 250,000 clones, around 87% of them present only once. This TCR derives from a person aged 18-65 years who received the Ad26.COV2.S COVID-19 vaccine or a placebo. Source: peripheral blood, taken in a trial of Ad26.COV2.S vaccine versus placebo. The chain couples TRBV6-5 to TRBJ1-3; D is unresolved. The CDR3 sequence: CASISDTRNTIYF. CDR3 nucleotide sequence: TGTGCCAGCATTTCAGATACCAGAAACACCATATATTTT.